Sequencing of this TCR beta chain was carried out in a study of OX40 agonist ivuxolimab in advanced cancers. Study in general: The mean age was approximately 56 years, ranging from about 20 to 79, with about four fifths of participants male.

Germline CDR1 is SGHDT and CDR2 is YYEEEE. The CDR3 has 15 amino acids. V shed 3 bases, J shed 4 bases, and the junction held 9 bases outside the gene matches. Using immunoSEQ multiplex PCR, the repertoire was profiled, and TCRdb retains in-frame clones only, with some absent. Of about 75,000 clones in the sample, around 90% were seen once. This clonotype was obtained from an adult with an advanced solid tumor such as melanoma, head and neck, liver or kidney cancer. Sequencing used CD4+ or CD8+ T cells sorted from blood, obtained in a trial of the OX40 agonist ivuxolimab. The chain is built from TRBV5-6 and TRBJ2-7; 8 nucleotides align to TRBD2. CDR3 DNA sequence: TGTGCCAGCAGCTGGAGCGGGGGTTTAGGGTACGAGCAGTACTTC. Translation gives CASSWSGGLGYEQYF.